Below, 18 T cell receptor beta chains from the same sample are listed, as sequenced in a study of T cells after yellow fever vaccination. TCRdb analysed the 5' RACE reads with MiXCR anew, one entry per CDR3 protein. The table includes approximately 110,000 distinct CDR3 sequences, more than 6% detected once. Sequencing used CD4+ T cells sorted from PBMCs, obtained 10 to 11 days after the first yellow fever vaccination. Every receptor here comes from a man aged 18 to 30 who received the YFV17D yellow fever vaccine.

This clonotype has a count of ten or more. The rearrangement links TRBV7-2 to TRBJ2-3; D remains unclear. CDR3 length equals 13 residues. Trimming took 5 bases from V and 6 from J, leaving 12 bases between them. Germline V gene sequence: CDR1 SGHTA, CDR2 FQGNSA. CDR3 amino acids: CASSAATADTQYF. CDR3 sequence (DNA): TGTGCCAGCAGCGCAGCTACGGCGGATACGCAGTATTTT.

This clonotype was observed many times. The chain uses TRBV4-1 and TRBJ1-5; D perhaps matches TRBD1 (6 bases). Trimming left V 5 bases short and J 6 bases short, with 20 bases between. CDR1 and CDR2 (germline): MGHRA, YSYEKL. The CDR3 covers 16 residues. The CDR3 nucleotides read TGCGCCAGCAGCTCTCCGTACCGGGAGGGGGGTCAGCCCCAGCATTTT. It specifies CASSSPYREGGQPQHF.

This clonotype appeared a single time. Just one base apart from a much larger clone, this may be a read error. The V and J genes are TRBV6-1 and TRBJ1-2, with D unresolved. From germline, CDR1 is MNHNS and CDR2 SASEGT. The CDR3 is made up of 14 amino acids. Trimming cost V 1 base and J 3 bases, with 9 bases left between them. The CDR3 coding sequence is TGTGCCAGCAGTGAAGGGAGGCAGGACTATGGCTACACCTTC. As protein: CASSEGRQDYGYTF.

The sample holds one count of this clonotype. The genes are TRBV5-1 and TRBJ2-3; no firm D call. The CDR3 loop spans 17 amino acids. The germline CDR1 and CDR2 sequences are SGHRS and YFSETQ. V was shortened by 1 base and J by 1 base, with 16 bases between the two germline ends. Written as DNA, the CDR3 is TGCGCCAGCAGCTTGCTGGGATCGCAAACTGGCACAGATACGCAGTATTTT. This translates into CASSLLGSQTGTDTQYF.

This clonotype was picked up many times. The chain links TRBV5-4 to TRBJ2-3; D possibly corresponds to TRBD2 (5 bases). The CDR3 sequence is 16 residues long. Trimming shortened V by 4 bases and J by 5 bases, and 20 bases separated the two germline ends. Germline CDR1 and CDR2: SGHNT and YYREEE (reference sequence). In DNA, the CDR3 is TGTGCCAGCAGCCATTCGACCAGGAGGTCTCTAGATACGCAGTATTTT. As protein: CASSHSTRRSLDTQYF.

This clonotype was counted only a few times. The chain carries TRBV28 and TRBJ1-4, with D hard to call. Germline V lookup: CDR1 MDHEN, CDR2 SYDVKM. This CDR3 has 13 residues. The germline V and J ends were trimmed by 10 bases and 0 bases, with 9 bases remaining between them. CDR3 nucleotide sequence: TGTGCCATACAGAGTTCAACTAATGAAAAACTGTTTTTT. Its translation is CAIQSSTNEKLFF.

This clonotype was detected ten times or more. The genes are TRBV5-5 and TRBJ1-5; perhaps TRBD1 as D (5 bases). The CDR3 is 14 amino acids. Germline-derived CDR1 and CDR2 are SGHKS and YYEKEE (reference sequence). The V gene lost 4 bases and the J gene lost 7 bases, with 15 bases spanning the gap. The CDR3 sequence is CASSGPGTEQPQHF. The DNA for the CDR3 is TGTGCCAGCAGCGGGCCAGGGACGGAACAGCCCCAGCATTTT. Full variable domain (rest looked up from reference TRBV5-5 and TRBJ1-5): DAGVTQSPTHLIKTRGQQVTLRCSPISGHKSVSWYQQVLGQGPQFIFQYYEKEERGRGNFPDRFSARQFPNYSSELNVNALLLGDSALYLCASSGPGTEQPQHFGDGTRLSIL.

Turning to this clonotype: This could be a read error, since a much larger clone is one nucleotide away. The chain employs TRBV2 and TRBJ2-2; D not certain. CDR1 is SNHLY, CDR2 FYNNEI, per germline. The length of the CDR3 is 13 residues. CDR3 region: CASNEQSTGELFF. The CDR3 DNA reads TGTGCCAGCAATGAACAATCAACCGGGGAGCTGTTTTTT.

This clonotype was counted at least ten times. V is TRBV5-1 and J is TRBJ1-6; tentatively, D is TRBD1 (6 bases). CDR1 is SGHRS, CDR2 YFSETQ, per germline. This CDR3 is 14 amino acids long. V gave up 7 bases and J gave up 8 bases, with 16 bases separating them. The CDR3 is CASSTGSTDSPLHF. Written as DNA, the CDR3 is TGCGCCAGCTCGACAGGATCTACGGATTCACCCCTCCACTTT.

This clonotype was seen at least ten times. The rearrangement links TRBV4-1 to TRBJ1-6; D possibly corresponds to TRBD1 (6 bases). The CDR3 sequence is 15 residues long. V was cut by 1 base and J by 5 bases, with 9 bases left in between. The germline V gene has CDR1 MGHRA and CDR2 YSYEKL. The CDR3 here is CASSQAQGNNSPLHF. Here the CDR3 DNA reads TGCGCCAGCAGCCAAGCCCAGGGGAATAATTCACCCCTCCACTTT.

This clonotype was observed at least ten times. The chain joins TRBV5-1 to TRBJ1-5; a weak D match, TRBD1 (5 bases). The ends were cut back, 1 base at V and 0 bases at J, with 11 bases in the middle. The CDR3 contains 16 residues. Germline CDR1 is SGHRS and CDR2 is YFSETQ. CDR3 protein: CASSLSAGYSNQPQHF. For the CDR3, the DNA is TGCGCCAGCAGCTTGTCGGCAGGGTATAGCAATCAGCCCCAGCATTTT.

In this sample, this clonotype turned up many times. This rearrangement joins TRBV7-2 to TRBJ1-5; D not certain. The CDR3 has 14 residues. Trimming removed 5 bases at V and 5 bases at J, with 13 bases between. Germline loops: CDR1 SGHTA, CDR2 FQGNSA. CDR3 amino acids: CASSLGSLHQPQHF. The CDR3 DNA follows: TGTGCCAGCAGCCTAGGGAGTTTACATCAGCCCCAGCATTTT.

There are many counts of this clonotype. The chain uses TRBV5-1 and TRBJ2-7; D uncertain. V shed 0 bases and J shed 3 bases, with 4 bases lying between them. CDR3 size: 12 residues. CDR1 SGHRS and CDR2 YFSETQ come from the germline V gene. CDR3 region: CASSLGDYEQYF. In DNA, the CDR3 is TGCGCCAGCAGCTTGGGCGACTACGAGCAGTACTTC. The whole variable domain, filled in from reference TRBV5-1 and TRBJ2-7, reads KAGVTQTPRYLIKTRGQQVTLSCSPISGHRSVSWYQQTPGQGLQFLFEYFSETQRNKGNFPGRFSGRQFSNSRSEMNVSTLELGDSALYLCASSLGDYEQYFGPGTRLTVT.

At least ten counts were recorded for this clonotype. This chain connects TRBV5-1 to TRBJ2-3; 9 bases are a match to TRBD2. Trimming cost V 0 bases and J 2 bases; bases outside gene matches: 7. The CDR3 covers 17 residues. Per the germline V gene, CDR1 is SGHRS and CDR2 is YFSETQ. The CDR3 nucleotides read TGCGCCAGCAGCTTGGCCGCTAGCGGGGACGCCACAGATACGCAGTATTTT. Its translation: CASSLAASGDATDTQYF.

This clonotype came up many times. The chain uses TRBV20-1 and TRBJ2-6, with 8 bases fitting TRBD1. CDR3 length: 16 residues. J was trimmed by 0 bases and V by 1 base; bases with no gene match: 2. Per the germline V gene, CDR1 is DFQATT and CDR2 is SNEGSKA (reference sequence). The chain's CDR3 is CSARAGGSSGANVLTF. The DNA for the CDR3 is TGCAGTGCTAGAGCAGGGGGCTCCTCTGGGGCCAACGTCCTGACTTTC.

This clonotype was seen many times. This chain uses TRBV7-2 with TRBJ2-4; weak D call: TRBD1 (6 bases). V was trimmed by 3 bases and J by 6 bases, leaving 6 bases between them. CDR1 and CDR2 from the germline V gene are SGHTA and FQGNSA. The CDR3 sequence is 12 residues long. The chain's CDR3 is CASSLDRNIQYF. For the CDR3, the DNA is TGTGCCAGCAGCTTGGACAGAAACATTCAGTACTTC. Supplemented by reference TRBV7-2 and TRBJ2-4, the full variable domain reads GAGVSQSPSNKVTEKGKDVELRCDPISGHTALYWYRQSLGQGLEFLIYFQGNSAPDKSGLPSDRFSAERTGGSVSTLTIQRTQQEDSAVYLCASSLDRNIQYFGAGTRLSVL.

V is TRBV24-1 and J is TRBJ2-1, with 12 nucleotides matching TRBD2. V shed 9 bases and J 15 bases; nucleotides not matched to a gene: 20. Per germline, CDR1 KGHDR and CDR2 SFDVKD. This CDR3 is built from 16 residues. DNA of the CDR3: TGTGCCACCCAAACTAGCGGGGGGAGCTCCTACAATAAGCGGTTCTTC. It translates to CATQTSGGSSYNKRFF.

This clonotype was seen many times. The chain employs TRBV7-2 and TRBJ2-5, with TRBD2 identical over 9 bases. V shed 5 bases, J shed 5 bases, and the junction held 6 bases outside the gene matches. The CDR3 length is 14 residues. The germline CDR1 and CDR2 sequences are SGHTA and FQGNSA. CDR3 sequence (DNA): TGTGCCAGCAGCCCGGGACTAGCCTTTGAGACCCAGTACTTC. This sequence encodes CASSPGLAFETQYF. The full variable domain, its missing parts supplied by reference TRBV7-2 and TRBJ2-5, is GAGVSQSPSNKVTEKGKDVELRCDPISGHTALYWYRQSLGQGLEFLIYFQGNSAPDKSGLPSDRFSAERTGGSVSTLTIQRTQQEDSAVYLCASSPGLAFETQYFGPGTRLLVL.